This T cell receptor beta chain was recorded in a study of blood T cells in healthy people across ages. Looking at the study overall: Per two T cells, about one barcoded beta molecule was captured through template switching.

Study-wide findings and caveats: Estimates of total diversity, which came from one million sequenced T cells, were considered to be underestimates. Higher diversity and more naive CD4+ cells were features of long-lived donors, compared to aged donors.

A second PCR, run for roughly 7 to 12 cycles, used a sample-barcoded 5' primer plus a J-beta primer mix. Each TCR beta cDNA got a 12-nucleotide random molecular identifier. Using its own MiXCR run on the 5' RACE reads, TCRdb lists one record per CDR3 protein. Seen here are 1.5 million to 2 million distinct CDR3 sequences, less than 50% observed once, and the top ten hold about 2.1%. Worth noting for this clonotype: Its antigen is still unknown.

After removal of 7 bases from V and 4 bases from J, the junction contained 10 bases not matched to a gene. The CDR3 totals 15 residues. Germline CDR1 and CDR2: MDHEN and SYDVKM. This sequence was found in a woman in her thirties or forties in good health. J is TRBJ1-1 and V is TRBV28, with 9 bases lining up with TRBD1. The sample consisted of blood. The CDR3 reads CASITTGTGSTEAFF. In nucleotides, the CDR3 is TGTGCCAGCATTACCACCGGGACAGGGTCCACTGAAGCTTTCTTT.